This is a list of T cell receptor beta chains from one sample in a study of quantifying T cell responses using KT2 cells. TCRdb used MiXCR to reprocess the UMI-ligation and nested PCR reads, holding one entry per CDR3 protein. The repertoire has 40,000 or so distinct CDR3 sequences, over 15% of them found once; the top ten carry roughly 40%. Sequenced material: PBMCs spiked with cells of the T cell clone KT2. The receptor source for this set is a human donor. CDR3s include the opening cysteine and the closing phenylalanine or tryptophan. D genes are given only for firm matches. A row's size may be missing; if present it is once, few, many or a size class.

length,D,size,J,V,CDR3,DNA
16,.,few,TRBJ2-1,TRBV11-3,CASSLNRELRYNEQFF,TGTGCCAGCAGCTTAAACAGGGAGCTCAGGTACAATGAGCAGTTCTTC
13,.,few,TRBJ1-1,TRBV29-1,CSVARRMNTEAFF,TGCAGCGTTGCGAGGCGAATGAACACTGAAGCTTTCTTT
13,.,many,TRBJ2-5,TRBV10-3,CAISAGNQETQYF,TGTGCCATCAGCGCGGGGAACCAAGAGACCCAGTACTTC
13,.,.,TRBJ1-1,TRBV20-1,CSARIGLNTEAFF,TGCAGTGCTAGAATAGGGTTGAACACTGAAGCTTTCTTT
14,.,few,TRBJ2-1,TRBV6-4,CASSDSIENNEQFF,TGTGCCAGCAGTGACTCGATAGAAAACAATGAGCAGTTCTTC
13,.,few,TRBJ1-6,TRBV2,CATSGGRNSPLHF,TGTGCCACCTCTGGAGGACGAAATTCACCCCTCCACTTT
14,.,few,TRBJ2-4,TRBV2,CASTVGRAKNIQYF,TGTGCCAGCACTGTGGGCCGGGCCAAAAACATTCAGTACTTC
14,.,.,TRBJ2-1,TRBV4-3,CASSPGQNYNEQFF,TGCGCCAGCAGCCCAGGACAGAACTACAATGAGCAGTTCTTC
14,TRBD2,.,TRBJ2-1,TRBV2,CASSDPGGVNEQFF,TGTGCCAGCAGTGACCCGGGGGGAGTCAATGAGCAGTTCTTC
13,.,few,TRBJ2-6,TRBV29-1,CSVSNSGANVLTF,TGCAGCGTTTCCAACTCTGGGGCCAACGTCCTGACTTTC
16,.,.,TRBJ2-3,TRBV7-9,CASSLGGAPSTDTQYF,TGTGCCAGCAGCTTAGGGGGTGCACCTAGCACAGATACGCAGTATTTT
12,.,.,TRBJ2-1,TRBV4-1,CASSLAYNEQFF,TGCGCCAGCAGCTTGGCCTACAATGAGCAGTTCTTC
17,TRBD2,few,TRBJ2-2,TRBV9,CASSVPLAGAYTGELFF,TGTGCCAGCAGCGTACCACTAGCGGGGGCCTACACCGGGGAGCTGTTTTTT
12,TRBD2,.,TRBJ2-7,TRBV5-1,CASSPRGYEQYF,TGCGCCAGCAGCCCGCGGGGGTACGAGCAGTACTTC
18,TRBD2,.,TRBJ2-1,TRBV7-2,CASSRKRGLAVTYNEQFF,TGTGCCAGCAGCCGTAAACGCGGTCTAGCGGTAACCTACAATGAGCAGTTCTTC
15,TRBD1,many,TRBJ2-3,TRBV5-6,CASSARFNRGDTQYF,TGTGCCAGCAGCGCGAGGTTTAACAGGGGAGATACGCAGTATTTT
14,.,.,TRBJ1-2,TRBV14,CASSPHRTDYGYTF,TGTGCCAGCAGCCCCCATCGGACAGACTATGGCTACACCTTC
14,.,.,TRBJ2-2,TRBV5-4,CASSASLGDGELFF,TGTGCCAGCAGCGCATCGTTAGGGGACGGGGAGCTGTTTTTT
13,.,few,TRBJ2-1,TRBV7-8,CASRPDSLPHQFF,TGTGCCAGCAGACCGGACAGTCTCCCTCACCAGTTCTTC
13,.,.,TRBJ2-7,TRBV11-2,CASSLGNNYEQYF,TGTGCCAGCAGCTTAGGGAATAACTACGAGCAGTACTTC
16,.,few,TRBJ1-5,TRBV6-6,CASSYGQVHSNQPQHF,TGTGCCAGCAGTTACGGTCAGGTCCATAGCAATCAGCCCCAGCATTTT
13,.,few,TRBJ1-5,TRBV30,CAWSVGANQPQHF,TGTGCCTGGAGTGTGGGGGCTAATCAGCCCCAGCATTTT
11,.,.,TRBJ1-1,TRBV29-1,CSVAPDREAFF,TGCAGCGTTGCGCCGGACAGAGAAGCTTTCTTT
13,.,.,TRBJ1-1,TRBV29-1,CSVHGLMNTEAFF,TGCAGCGTACATGGTCTCATGAACACTGAAGCTTTCTTT
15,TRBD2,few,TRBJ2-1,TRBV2,CASSERTSGYNEQFF,TGTGCCAGCAGTGAAAGGACTAGCGGTTACAATGAGCAGTTCTTC
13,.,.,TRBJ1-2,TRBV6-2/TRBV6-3,CASRGVQGRGYTF,TGTGCCAGCAGAGGGGTACAGGGACGCGGCTACACCTTC
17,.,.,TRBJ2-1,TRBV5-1,CASSLGSGWSSYNEQFF,TGCGCCAGCAGCTTGGGGAGCGGGTGGAGCTCCTACAATGAGCAGTTCTTC